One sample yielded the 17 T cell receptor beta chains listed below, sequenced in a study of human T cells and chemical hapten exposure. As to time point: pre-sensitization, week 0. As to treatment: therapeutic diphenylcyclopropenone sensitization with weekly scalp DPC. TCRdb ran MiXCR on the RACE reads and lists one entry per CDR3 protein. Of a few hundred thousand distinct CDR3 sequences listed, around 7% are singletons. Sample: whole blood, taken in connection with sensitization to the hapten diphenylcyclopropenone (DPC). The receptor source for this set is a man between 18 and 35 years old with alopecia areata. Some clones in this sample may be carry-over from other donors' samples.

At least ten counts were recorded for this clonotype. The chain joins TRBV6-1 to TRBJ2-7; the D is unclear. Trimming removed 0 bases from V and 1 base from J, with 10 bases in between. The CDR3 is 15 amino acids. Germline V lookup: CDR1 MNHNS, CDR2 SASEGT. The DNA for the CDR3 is TGTGCCAGCAGTGAAGCGCTCCATTCTTCCTACGAGCAGTACTTC. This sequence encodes CASSEALHSSYEQYF.

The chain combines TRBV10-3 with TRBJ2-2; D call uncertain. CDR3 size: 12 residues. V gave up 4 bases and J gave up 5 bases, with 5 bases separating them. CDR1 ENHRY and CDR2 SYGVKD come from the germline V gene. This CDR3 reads CAISVSTGELFF. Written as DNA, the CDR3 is TGTGCCATCAGTGTATCGACCGGGGAGCTGTTTTTT.

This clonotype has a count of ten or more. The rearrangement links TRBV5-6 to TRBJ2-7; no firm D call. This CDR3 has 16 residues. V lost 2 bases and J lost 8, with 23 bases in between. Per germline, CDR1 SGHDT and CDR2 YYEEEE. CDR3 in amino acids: CASSFRGNPTSSKQYF. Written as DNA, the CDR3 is TGTGCCAGCAGCTTTCGAGGTAATCCCACCTCGAGCAAGCAGTACTTC.

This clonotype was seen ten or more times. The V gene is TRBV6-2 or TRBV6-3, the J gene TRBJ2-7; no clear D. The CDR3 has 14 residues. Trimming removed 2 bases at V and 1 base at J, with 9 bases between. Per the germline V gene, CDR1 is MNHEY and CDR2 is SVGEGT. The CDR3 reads CASSYGRSSYEQYV. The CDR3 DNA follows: TGTGCCAGCAGTTACGGACGGTCGTCCTACGAGCAGTACGTC.

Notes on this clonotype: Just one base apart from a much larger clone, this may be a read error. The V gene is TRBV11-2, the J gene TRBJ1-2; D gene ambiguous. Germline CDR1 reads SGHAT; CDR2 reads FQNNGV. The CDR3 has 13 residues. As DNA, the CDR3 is TGTGACAGCGGTCTAGGCTGGAGTTATGGCTACACCTTC. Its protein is CDSGLGWSYGYTF.

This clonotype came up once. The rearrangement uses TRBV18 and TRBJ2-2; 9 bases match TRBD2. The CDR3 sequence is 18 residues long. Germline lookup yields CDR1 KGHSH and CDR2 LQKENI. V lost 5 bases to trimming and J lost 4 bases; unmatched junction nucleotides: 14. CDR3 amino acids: CASSIRERGDVGTGELFF. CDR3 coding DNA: TGTGCCAGCTCAATCCGGGAGCGGGGGGACGTCGGCACCGGGGAGCTGTTTTTT. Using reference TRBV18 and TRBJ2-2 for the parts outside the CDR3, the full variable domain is NAGVMQNPRHLVRRRGQEARLRCSPMKGHSHVYWYRQLPEEGLKFMVYLQKENIIDESGMPKERFSAEFPKEGPSILRIQQVVRGDSAAYFCASSIRERGDVGTGELFFGEGSRLTVL.

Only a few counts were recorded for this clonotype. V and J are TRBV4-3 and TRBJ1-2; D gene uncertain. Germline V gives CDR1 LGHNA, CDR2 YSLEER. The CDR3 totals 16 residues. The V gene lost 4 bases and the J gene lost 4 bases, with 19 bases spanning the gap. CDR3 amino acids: CASSPSRQLESYGYTF. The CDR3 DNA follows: TGCGCCAGCAGCCCCTCCAGGCAGCTAGAGAGCTATGGCTACACCTTC.

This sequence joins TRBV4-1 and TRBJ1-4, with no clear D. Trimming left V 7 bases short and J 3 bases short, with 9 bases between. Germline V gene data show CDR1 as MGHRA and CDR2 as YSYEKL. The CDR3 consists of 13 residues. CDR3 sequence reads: CASTLFPNEKLFF. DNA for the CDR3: TGCGCCAGCACCCTATTTCCTAATGAAAAACTGTTTTTT.

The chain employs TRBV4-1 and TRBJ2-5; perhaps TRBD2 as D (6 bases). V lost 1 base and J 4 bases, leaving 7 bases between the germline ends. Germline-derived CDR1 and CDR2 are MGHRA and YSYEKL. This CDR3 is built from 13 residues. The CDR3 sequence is CASSQGLVETQYF. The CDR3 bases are TGCGCCAGCAGCCAAGGACTAGTAGAGACCCAGTACTTC.

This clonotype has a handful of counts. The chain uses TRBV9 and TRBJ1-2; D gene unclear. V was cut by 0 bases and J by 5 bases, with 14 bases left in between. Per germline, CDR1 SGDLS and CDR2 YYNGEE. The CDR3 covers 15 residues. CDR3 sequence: CASSVGAQTRYGYTF. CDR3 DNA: TGTGCCAGCAGCGTAGGGGCCCAAACCCGATATGGCTACACCTTC.

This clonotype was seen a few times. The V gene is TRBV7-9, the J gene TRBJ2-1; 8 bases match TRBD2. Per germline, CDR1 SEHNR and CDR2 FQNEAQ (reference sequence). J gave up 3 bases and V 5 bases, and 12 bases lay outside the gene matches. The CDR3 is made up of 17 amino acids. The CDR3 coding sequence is TGTGCCAGCAGCCCCCTTCTGGCGGGGGGCCTCTACAATGAGCAGTTCTTC. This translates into CASSPLLAGGLYNEQFF.

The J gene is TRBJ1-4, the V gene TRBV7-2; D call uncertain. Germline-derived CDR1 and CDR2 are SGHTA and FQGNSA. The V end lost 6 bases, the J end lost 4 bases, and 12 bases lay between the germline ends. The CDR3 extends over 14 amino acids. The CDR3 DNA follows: TGTGCCAGCAGAAAGGACGGCAGTAATGAAAAACTGTTTTTT. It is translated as CASRKDGSNEKLFF.

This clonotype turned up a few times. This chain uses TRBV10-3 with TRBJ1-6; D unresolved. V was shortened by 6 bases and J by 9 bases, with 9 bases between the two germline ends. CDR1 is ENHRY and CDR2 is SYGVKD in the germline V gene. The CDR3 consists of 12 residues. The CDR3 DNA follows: TGTGCCATCAGCCTAAATGGTTCACCCCTCCACTTT. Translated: CAISLNGSPLHF.

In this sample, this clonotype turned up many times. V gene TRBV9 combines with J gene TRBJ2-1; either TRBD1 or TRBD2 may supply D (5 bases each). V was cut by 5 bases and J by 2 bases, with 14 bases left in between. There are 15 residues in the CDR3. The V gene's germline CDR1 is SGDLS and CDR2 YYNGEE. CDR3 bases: TGTGCCAGCAGTCGAGGGGCGGTGGCCTACAATGAGCAGTTCTTC. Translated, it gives CASSRGAVAYNEQFF.

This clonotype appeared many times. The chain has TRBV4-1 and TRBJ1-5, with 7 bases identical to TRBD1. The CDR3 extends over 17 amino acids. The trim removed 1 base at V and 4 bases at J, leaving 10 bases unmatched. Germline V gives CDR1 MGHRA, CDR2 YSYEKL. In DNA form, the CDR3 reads TGCGCCAGCAGCCAAGGGTTACAGGGGAGGAGTAATCAGCCCCAGCATTTT. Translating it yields CASSQGLQGRSNQPQHF.

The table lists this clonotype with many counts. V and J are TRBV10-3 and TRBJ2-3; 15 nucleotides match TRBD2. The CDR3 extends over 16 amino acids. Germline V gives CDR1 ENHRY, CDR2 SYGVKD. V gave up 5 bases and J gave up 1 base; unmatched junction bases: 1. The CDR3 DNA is TGTGCCATCAGTTGGACTAGCGGGGGGGGCACAGATACGCAGTATTTT. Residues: CAISWTSGGGTDTQYF.

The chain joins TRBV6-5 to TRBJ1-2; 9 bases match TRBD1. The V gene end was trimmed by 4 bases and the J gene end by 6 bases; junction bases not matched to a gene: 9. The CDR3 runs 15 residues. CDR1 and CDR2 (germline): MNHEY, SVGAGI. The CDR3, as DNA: TGTGCCAGCAGTTCCCCTTGGGACAGGGATGATGGCTACACCTTC. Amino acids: CASSSPWDRDDGYTF.